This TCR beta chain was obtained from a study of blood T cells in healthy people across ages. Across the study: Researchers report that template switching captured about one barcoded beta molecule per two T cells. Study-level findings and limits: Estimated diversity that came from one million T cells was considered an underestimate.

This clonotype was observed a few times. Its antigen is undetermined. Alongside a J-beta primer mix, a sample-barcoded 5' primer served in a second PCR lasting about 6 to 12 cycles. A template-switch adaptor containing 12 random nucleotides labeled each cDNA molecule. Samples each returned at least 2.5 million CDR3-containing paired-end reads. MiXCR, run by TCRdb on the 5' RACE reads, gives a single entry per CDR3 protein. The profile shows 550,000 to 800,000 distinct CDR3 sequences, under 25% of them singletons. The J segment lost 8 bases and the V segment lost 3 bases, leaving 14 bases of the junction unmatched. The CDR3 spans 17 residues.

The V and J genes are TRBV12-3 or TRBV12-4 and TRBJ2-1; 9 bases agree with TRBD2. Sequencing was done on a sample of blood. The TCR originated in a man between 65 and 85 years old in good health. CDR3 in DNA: TGTGCCAGCAGTTTCCGGGGCGAGGGACTAGCTCGCGATGAGCAGTTCTTC. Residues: CASSFRGEGLARDEQFF.